These 16 T cell receptor beta chains share one sample of origin, sequenced in a study of cytomegalovirus exposure and HLA in healthy donors. With 60 Vbeta and 13 Jbeta primers, the PCR was carried out. Profiled with immunoSEQ multiplex PCR; TCRdb holds only in-frame clones, not every one. The data hold around 170,000 clones, with about 80% observed a single time. Sequenced input: PBMCs. These receptors originate from a woman in her forties in good health and CMV-seronegative.

The chain combines TRBV4-1 with TRBJ1-4; 8 bases match TRBD1. This CDR3 spans 16 amino acids. V was clipped by 10 bases and J by 0 bases; unmatched bases: 10. The germline V gene has CDR1 MGHRA and CDR2 YSYEKL. CDR3 coding DNA: TGCGCCACCCGTGAAGGACAGGGCTCAACTAATGAAAAACTGTTTTTT. Residues: CATREGQGSTNEKLFF.

In its sample, this clone was seen a few times. V usage is TRBV6-6 and J usage is TRBJ2-1, with 7 bases lining up with TRBD2. This CDR3 region has 15 residues. The ends lost 4 bases at V and 4 bases at J; junction bases unmatched: 7. Germline CDR1 and CDR2: MNHNY and SVGAGI (reference sequence). The CDR3 is CASSLGEGVYNEQFF. As DNA, the CDR3 is TGTGCCAGCAGTTTAGGGGAGGGTGTTTACAATGAGCAGTTCTTC.

This chain's CDR3 is CASSGSTGVAYEQYF. The CDR3 DNA is TGTGCCAGCAGTGGATCGACAGGGGTGGCCTACGAGCAGTACTTC. This chain links TRBV6-1 with TRBJ2-7; TRBD1 matches at 8 bases. The germline CDR1 and CDR2 sequences are MNHNS and SASEGT. The CDR3 has 15 residues. V was clipped by 4 bases and J by 2 bases; unmatched bases: 7.

The chain recombines TRBV30 with TRBJ1-2, with no clear D. V was pared by 0 bases and J by 10 bases, with 15 bases between. The CDR3 is 13 amino acids. The germline V gene encodes CDR1 GTSNPN and CDR2 SVGIG (reference sequence). The CDR3 spells CAWSVKLTADYTF. For the CDR3, the DNA is TGTGCCTGGAGTGTAAAACTTACAGCTGACTACACCTTC.

For the CDR3, the DNA is TGTGCCAGCAGCCCCGGGACAGGGGGCACCTACGAGCAGTACTTC. Its translation: CASSPGTGGTYEQYF. V gene TRBV11-2 combines with J gene TRBJ2-7; 12 nucleotides match TRBD1. CDR1 and CDR2 (germline): SGHAT, FQNNGV. The trim removed 5 bases at V and 2 bases at J, leaving 4 bases unmatched. CDR3 size: 15 residues.

The chain joins TRBV5-4 to TRBJ1-1; the match to TRBD1 covers 7 bases. Germline trimming cut 4 bases from V and 1 base from J; bases unmatched to any gene: 7. The CDR3 is made up of 15 amino acids. The germline V gene encodes CDR1 SGHNT and CDR2 YYREEE (reference sequence). The CDR3 spells CASSTLQGWNTEAFF. The CDR3 nucleotides are TGTGCCAGCAGCACGTTACAGGGGTGGAACACTGAAGCTTTCTTT.

This chain connects TRBV29-1 to TRBJ2-5; 11 bases line up with TRBD2. V gave up 6 bases and J gave up 5 bases; unmatched junction bases: 5. The CDR3 is 13 residues long. Germline V gene lookup returns CDR1 SQVTM and CDR2 ANQGSEA. The CDR3 protein is CSVGLAVEETQYF. The CDR3 region has the DNA TGCAGCGTGGGACTAGCGGTAGAGGAGACCCAGTACTTC. The variable domain in full, with the rest retrieved from reference TRBV29-1 and TRBJ2-5, is SAVISQKPSRDICQRGTSLTIQCQVDSQVTMMFWYRQQPGQSLTLIATANQGSEATYESGFVIDKFPISRPNLTFSTLTVSNMSPEDSSIYLCSVGLAVEETQYFGPGTRLLVL.

This chain links TRBV7-2 with TRBJ2-3; D is possibly TRBD2 (6 bases). The CDR3 runs 16 residues. Between the trimmed V and J ends, which lost 1 base and 1 base, there was a span of 12 bases. CDR1 and CDR2 from the germline V gene are SGHTA and FQGNSA. This chain's CDR3 is CASSLGVSGRTDTQYF. The CDR3 nucleotides are TGTGCCAGCAGCTTAGGTGTTAGCGGCCGCACAGATACGCAGTATTTT. Complete variable domain (other parts from reference TRBV7-2 and TRBJ2-3): GAGVSQSPSNKVTEKGKDVELRCDPISGHTALYWYRQSLGQGLEFLIYFQGNSAPDKSGLPSDRFSAERTGGSVSTLTIQRTQQEDSAVYLCASSLGVSGRTDTQYFGPGTRLTVL.

The chain recombines TRBV11-3 with TRBJ2-3; possible D gene TRBD2, 6 bases. Germline values: CDR1 SGHNT, CDR2 YENEEA. The CDR3 covers 15 residues. Trimming stripped 5 bases from V and 5 bases from J, with 17 bases between. The CDR3 DNA is TGTGCCAGCAGCCCCAAGTCGGGGGTTAGAGATACGCAGTATTTT. Translating it yields CASSPKSGVRDTQYF.

V gene TRBV10-3 combines with J gene TRBJ1-1; D remains ambiguous. The length of the CDR3 is 15 residues. Per germline, CDR1 ENHRY and CDR2 SYGVKD. V was cut by 4 bases and J by 4 bases, with 16 bases left in between. The CDR3: CAISADRAGFTEAFF. CDR3 in DNA: TGTGCCATCAGTGCCGACCGGGCGGGGTTCACTGAAGCTTTCTTT.

This chain links TRBV5-4 with TRBJ1-4, with a possible D match to TRBD1 (5 bases). The CDR3 is made up of 14 amino acids. Between the trimmed V and J ends, which lost 4 bases and 8 bases, there was a span of 15 bases. From germline, CDR1 is SGHNT and CDR2 YYREEE (reference sequence). In nucleotides, the CDR3 is TGTGCCAGCAGCCCTGATTGGGGCGGAGAAAAACTGTTTTTT. Translated, it gives CASSPDWGGEKLFF.

The chain links TRBV11-2 to TRBJ2-7; 7 nucleotides align to TRBD1. Per the germline V gene, CDR1 is SGHAT and CDR2 is FQNNGV. Trimming took 5 bases from V and 4 from J; bases not matched to a gene: 11. The CDR3 is 15 amino acids. In nucleotides, the CDR3 is TGTGCCAGCAGCCCCCGACAGGGTCAGTTATACGAGCAGTACTTC. It specifies CASSPRQGQLYEQYF. Using reference TRBV11-2 and TRBJ2-7 for the parts outside the CDR3, the full variable domain is EAGVAQSPRYKIIEKRQSVAFWCNPISGHATLYWYQQILGQGPKLLIQFQNNGVVDDSQLPKDRFSAERLKGVDSTLKIQPAKLEDSAVYLCASSPRQGQLYEQYFGPGTRLTVT.

The rearrangement joins TRBV5-4 to TRBJ2-2; 10 bases line up with TRBD2. J lost 5 bases, V lost 4 bases, and 17 bases had no gene match. CDR3 size: 19 residues. Germline V lookup: CDR1 SGHNT, CDR2 YYREEE (reference sequence). DNA for the CDR3: TGTGCCAGCAGCCCCTCAGGGACTAGCGCGAGAGGAGGGACCGGGGAGCTGTTTTTT. Encoded protein: CASSPSGTSARGGTGELFF.

This clone was observed a handful of times. The chain is built from TRBV30 and TRBJ1-1; 8 bases are a match to TRBD1. CDR3 length: 14 amino acids. Germline values: CDR1 GTSNPN, CDR2 SVGIG (reference sequence). Unmatched junction bases numbered 6, after V lost 0 bases and J lost 6 bases. CDR3 region: CAWSVGTGGAEAFF. Written as DNA, the CDR3 is TGTGCCTGGAGTGTGGGAACAGGGGGGGCTGAAGCTTTCTTT.

The chain combines TRBV19 with TRBJ1-5; 7 bases are shared with TRBD1. The germline CDR1 and CDR2 sequences are LNHDA and SQIVND (reference sequence). Losses at the gene ends were 9 bases for V and 6 bases for J; bases not matched to a gene: 14. The CDR3 is 15 amino acids. CDR3 sequence reads: CASSGLGGWSQPQHF. CDR3 nucleotides: TGTGCCAGCTCGGGGTTAGGGGGCTGGAGTCAGCCCCAGCATTTT.

This clone was recorded once. The chain joins TRBV28 to TRBJ2-5, with 7 bases matching TRBD2. V lost 7 bases and J lost 3; bases outside the gene matches: 8. The CDR3 totals 14 residues. Germline loops: CDR1 MDHEN, CDR2 SYDVKM. The CDR3 is CASMFLGGEETQYF. CDR3 nucleotides: TGTGCCAGCATGTTTTTGGGGGGGGAAGAGACCCAGTACTTC.